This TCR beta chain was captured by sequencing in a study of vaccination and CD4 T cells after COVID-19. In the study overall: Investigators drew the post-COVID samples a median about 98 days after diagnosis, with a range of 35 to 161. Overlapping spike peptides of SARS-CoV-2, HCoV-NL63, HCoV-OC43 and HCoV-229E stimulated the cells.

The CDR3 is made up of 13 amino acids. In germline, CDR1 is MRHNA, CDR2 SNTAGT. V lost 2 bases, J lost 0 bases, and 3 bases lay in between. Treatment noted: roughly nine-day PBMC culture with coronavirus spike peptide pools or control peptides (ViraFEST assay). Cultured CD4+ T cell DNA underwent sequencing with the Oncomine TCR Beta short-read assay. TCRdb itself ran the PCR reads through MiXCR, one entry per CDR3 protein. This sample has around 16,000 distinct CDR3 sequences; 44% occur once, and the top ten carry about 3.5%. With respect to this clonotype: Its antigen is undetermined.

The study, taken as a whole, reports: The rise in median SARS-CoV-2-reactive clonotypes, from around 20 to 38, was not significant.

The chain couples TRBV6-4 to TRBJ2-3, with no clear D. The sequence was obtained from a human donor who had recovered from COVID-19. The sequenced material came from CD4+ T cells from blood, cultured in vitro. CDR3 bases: TGTGCCAGCAGTGACGGGAGCACAGATACGCAGTATTTT. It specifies CASSDGSTDTQYF.